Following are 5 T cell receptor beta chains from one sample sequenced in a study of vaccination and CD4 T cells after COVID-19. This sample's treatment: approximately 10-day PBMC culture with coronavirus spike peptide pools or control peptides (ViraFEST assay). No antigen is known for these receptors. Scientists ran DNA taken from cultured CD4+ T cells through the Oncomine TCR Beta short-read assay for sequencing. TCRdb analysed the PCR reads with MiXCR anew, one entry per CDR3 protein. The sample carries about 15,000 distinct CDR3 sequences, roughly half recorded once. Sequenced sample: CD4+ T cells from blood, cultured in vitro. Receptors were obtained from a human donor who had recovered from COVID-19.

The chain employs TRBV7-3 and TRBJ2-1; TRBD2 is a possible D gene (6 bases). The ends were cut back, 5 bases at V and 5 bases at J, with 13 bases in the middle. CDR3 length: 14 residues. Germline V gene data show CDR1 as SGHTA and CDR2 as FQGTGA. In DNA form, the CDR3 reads TGTGCCAGCAGCCGCGGGACGGAAAACAATGAGCAGTTCTTC. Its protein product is CASSRGTENNEQFF.

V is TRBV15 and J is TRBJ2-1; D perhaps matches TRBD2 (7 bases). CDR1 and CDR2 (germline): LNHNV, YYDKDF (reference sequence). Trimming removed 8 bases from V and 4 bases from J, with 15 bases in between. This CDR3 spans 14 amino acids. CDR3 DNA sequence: TGTGCCACCGGGAGGGGGACTTCTTACAATGAGCAGTTCTTC. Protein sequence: CATGRGTSYNEQFF.

The chain's CDR3 is CASSLDLLAKEQYF. The DNA of the CDR3 is TGTGCCAGCAGCTTAGATCTGCTAGCAAAGGAGCAGTACTTC. The J gene is TRBJ2-7, the V gene TRBV11-2, with D possibly being TRBD2 (5 bases). The CDR3 sequence is 14 residues long. The germline gives CDR1 SGHAT, CDR2 FQNNGV. V lost 0 bases, J lost 7 bases, and 13 bases lay in between. The full variable domain, rest sourced from reference TRBV11-2 and TRBJ2-7, is EAGVAQSPRYKIIEKRQSVAFWCNPISGHATLYWYQQILGQGPKLLIQFQNNGVVDDSQLPKDRFSAERLKGVDSTLKIQPAKLEDSAVYLCASSLDLLAKEQYFGPGTRLTVT.

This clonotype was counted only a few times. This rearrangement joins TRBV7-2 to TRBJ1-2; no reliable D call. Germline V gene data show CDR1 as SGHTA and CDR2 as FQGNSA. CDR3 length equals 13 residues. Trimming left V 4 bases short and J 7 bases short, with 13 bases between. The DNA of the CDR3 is TGTGCCAGCAGCTCGACCCCGGGAACTGGCTACACCTTC. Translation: CASSSTPGTGYTF.

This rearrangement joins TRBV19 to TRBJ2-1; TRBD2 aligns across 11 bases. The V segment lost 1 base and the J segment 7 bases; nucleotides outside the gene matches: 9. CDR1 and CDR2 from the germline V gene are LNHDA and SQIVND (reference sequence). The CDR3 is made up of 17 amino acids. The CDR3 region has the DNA TGTGCCAGTAGTATAGCCCCTCAACTAGCGGGAGTGAATGAGCAGTTCTTC. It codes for CASSIAPQLAGVNEQFF.